Listed here is a single T cell receptor beta chain. This entry comes from a study of beta chain features in type 1 diabetes. Cell sorting via CD45RO/CCR7/CD25/CD127/CD95/CD27 was performed to obtain CD4+ naive, central memory, regulatory and stem cell-like memory cells. Every isolated RNA sample was fully reverse transcribed, so sequencing captured expressed TCRB transcripts. TCRdb keeps only in-frame clones here, not all; method: immunoSEQ multiplex PCR. The sample records over 350,000 clones, approximately 15% being singletons. The clonotype originates from a woman between 18 and 30 years old in good health. The sequencing input was naive CD4+ T cells from blood.

In DNA form, the CDR3 reads TGTGCCAGCAGTTTAACGCAGGGGATCTTCTCCGAGCAGTACTTC. Translation: CASSLTQGIFSEQYF. This chain uses TRBV28 with TRBJ2-7; possibly TRBD1 for D (6 bases). Germline assignment: CDR1 MDHEN and CDR2 SYDVKM. This CDR3 spans 15 amino acids. The V gene lost 2 bases and the J gene lost 6 bases, with 17 bases spanning the gap.